The rows below give T cell receptor beta chains drawn from one sample of a study of blood T cell repertoires in COVID-19. Sequencing used immunoSEQ multiplex PCR; TCRdb keeps in-frame clones, though not all of them. The sample carries roughly 250,000 clones, around 84% recorded once. The source material was PBMCs or T cells enriched from blood (not recorded which). These receptor sequences come from a woman in her forties or fifties who had recovered from COVID-19. Each CDR3 is given with its conserved first and last residue. Each record gives: CDR3 protein, CDR3 DNA, clone size, J gene, D gene, CDR3 length, V gene. The D gene is left open where the match is weak. For some rows the clone size is stated as once, few or many, or as a class when expanded; others skip it.

CASSTFTGASTDTQYF | TGTGCCAGCTCAACTTTTACAGGGGCGAGCACAGATACGCAGTATTTT | - | TRBJ2-3 | TRBD1 | 16 | TRBV18
CASSINENEKLFF | TGTGCCAGTAGTATAAACGAGAATGAAAAACTGTTTTTT | - | TRBJ1-4 | - | 13 | TRBV19
CASSPGMVSSGNTIYF | TGTGCCAGCAGCCCAGGCATGGTGAGCTCTGGAAACACCATATATTTT | - | TRBJ1-3 | - | 16 | TRBV5-4
CASTPTQVAGELFF | TGTGCCAGTACCCCGACCCAGGTGGCCGGGGAGCTGTTTTTT | - | TRBJ2-2 | - | 14 | TRBV19
CASSLWDRGQETQYF | TGTGCCAGCAGTTTATGGGACAGGGGCCAAGAGACCCAGTACTTC | - | TRBJ2-5 | TRBD1 | 15 | TRBV28
CASSSAGGYNEQFF | TGCGCCAGCAGCTCGGCAGGGGGCTACAATGAGCAGTTCTTC | - | TRBJ2-1 | TRBD1 | 14 | TRBV5-1
CAWSVRSGNQPQHF | TGTGCCTGGAGCGTCAGAAGTGGTAATCAGCCCCAGCATTTT | - | TRBJ1-5 | - | 14 | TRBV30
CASKRDMNTEAFF | TGTGCCAGCAAACGAGACATGAACACTGAAGCTTTCTTT | - | TRBJ1-1 | - | 13 | TRBV25-1
CASSLGGRTEAFF | TGCGCCAGCAGCTTGGGTGGGAGGACTGAAGCTTTCTTT | - | TRBJ1-1 | - | 13 | TRBV5-1
CASSLNPGRDSGRYGNEQFF | TGTGCCAGCAGCTTAAACCCCGGCCGAGATAGCGGGAGGTATGGCAATGAGCAGTTCTTC | - | TRBJ2-1 | TRBD2 | 20 | TRBV7-3
CASSLTSGTDTQYF | TGCGCCAGCAGCCTGACTAGCGGCACAGATACGCAGTATTTT | - | TRBJ2-3 | TRBD2 | 14 | TRBV5-1
CASSDPGLAGGLNEQFF | TGTGCCAGCAGTGACCCAGGACTAGCGGGAGGGCTCAATGAGCAGTTCTTC | - | TRBJ2-1 | TRBD2 | 17 | TRBV6-4
CASSPLDRTGELFF | TGTGCCAGCTCACCCCTGGACAGAACCGGGGAGCTGTTTTTT | once | TRBJ2-2 | - | 14 | TRBV18
CASSLDWSSYNEQFF | TGTGCCAGCAGCCTCGACTGGAGCTCCTACAATGAGCAGTTCTTC | - | TRBJ2-1 | - | 15 | TRBV7-2
CASSLDRVRAYEQYF | TGTGCCAGCAGCTTAGATCGGGTCAGAGCCTACGAGCAGTACTTC | - | TRBJ2-7 | - | 15 | TRBV11-2
CASSPPSRKTFYEQYF | TGTGCCAGCTCACCACCGTCCAGGAAGACCTTCTACGAGCAGTACTTC | - | TRBJ2-7 | - | 16 | TRBV18
CASQPGLGAQGTGELFF | TGTGCGAGCCAGCCGGGCTTGGGCGCCCAGGGCACCGGGGAGCTGTTTTTT | - | TRBJ2-2 | - | 17 | TRBV6-4
CASSKMSGLETQYF | TGTGCCAGCAGTAAAATGTCAGGGTTGGAGACCCAGTACTTC | - | TRBJ2-5 | - | 14 | TRBV6-2/TRBV6-3
CASSSTPGTGGNEQFF | TGCGCCAGCAGCTCAACACCCGGGACAGGGGGGAATGAGCAGTTCTTC | - | TRBJ2-1 | TRBD1 | 16 | TRBV5-1
CASSLVLAGAPGTDTQYF | TGCGCCAGCAGCTTGGTACTAGCGGGAGCCCCGGGCACAGATACGCAGTATTTT | once | TRBJ2-3 | TRBD2 | 18 | TRBV5-1
CASSHTLPDAGYTF | TGTGCCAGCAGCCATACATTACCGGACGCGGGTTACACCTTC | - | TRBJ1-2 | - | 14 | TRBV4-2
CASSQDMGQGLNSPLHF | TGCGCCAGCAGCCAAGATATGGGACAGGGGCTTAATTCACCCCTCCACTTT | - | TRBJ1-6 | TRBD1 | 17 | TRBV4-1
CASRDTSGPNEQFF | TGCGCCAGCAGGGATACTAGCGGGCCTAATGAGCAGTTCTTC | - | TRBJ2-1 | TRBD2 | 14 | TRBV5-1
CAISEKGQRSTDTQYF | TGTGCCATCAGTGAGAAAGGACAGCGAAGCACAGATACGCAGTATTTT | - | TRBJ2-3 | - | 16 | TRBV10-3
CASSQTGEGYNEQFF | TGTGCCAGCAGCCAAACGGGGGAGGGGTACAATGAGCAGTTCTTC | few | TRBJ2-1 | TRBD2 | 15 | TRBV4-2
CASSQAAGASNEQFF | TGTGCCAGCAGCCAAGCAGCGGGGGCCTCCAATGAGCAGTTCTTC | many | TRBJ2-1 | TRBD2 | 15 | TRBV6-4
CASSLIGPYEQYF | TGTGCCAGCAGCTTGATCGGTCCCTACGAGCAGTACTTC | - | TRBJ2-7 | - | 13 | TRBV5-6
CASSLLGHTNEKLFF | TGTGCCAGCAGTTTATTGGGACACACTAATGAAAAACTGTTTTTT | - | TRBJ1-4 | - | 15 | TRBV28
CASSRSGGNTEAFF | TGTGCCAGCAGCCGGTCAGGGGGCAACACCGAAGCTTTCTTT | - | TRBJ1-1 | TRBD1 | 14 | TRBV3-1/TRBV3-2
CASRARSGRAGELFF | TGTGCCAGCAGAGCAAGAAGCGGGAGGGCCGGGGAGCTGTTTTTT | - | TRBJ2-2 | TRBD2 | 15 | TRBV7-8
CASSLEQGINSPLHF | TGTGCCAGCAGCTTGGAACAGGGGATTAACTCACCCCTCCACTTT | - | TRBJ1-6 | TRBD1 | 15 | TRBV5-4
CAWSPGLAYEQYF | TGTGCCTGGAGTCCGGGACTAGCTTACGAGCAGTACTTC | - | TRBJ2-7 | TRBD2 | 13 | TRBV30
CASSLLAGVQFF | TGTGCCAGCAGCCTATTAGCGGGTGTGCAGTTCTTC | - | TRBJ2-1 | TRBD2 | 12 | TRBV5-4
CASSQFSGANVLTF | TGTGCCAGTAGTCAATTCTCTGGGGCCAACGTCCTGACTTTC | - | TRBJ2-6 | - | 14 | TRBV19
CASSPTGGAGSQYF | TGCGCCAGCAGCCCGACAGGGGGCGCGGGTAGCCAGTACTTC | few | TRBJ2-5 | TRBD1 | 14 | TRBV5-1
CASSASGGRTEAFF | TGTGCCAGCAGCGCATCAGGGGGCCGCACTGAAGCTTTCTTT | - | TRBJ1-1 | TRBD1 | 14 | TRBV7-3
CSVFSSVSYEQYF | TGCAGCGTTTTTTCGTCCGTGAGTTACGAGCAGTACTTC | - | TRBJ2-7 | - | 13 | TRBV29-1
CASRGDRITDTQYF | TGTGCCAGCAGGGGGGACAGGATCACAGATACGCAGTATTTT | - | TRBJ2-3 | TRBD1 | 14 | TRBV2
CAISEDSKGPVGSGYTF | TGTGCCATCAGTGAGGACAGCAAGGGGCCCGTCGGCTCTGGCTACACCTTC | - | TRBJ1-2 | - | 17 | TRBV10-3
CASSSGVVGETQYF | TGCGCCAGCAGCTCGGGGGTGGTGGGAGAGACCCAGTACTTC | - | TRBJ2-5 | - | 14 | TRBV5-1
CASSLGASGRWETQYF | TGTGCCAGCAGCCTAGGGGCTAGCGGGAGGTGGGAGACCCAGTACTTC | - | TRBJ2-5 | TRBD2 | 16 | TRBV13
CASSLSSGKRGGELFF | TGTGCCAGCAGTTTGTCTAGCGGGAAAAGGGGCGGGGAGCTGTTTTTT | - | TRBJ2-2 | TRBD2 | 16 | TRBV28
CASSIAVGLGEQYF | TGTGCCAGCAGCATAGCGGTCGGACTGGGCGAGCAGTACTTC | - | TRBJ2-7 | - | 14 | TRBV7-2
CASSEQGSNQPQHF | TGTGCCAGCAGTGAGCAGGGCAGCAATCAGCCCCAGCATTTT | - | TRBJ1-5 | - | 14 | TRBV2
CASSFYGETQYF | TGTGCCAGCAGTTTTTACGGGGAGACCCAGTACTTC | - | TRBJ2-5 | - | 12 | TRBV12-3/TRBV12-4
CASSGEANEKLFF | TGTGCCAGCAGCGGGGAGGCTAATGAAAAACTGTTTTTT | - | TRBJ1-4 | - | 13 | TRBV9
CASRAPGQGTEAFF | TGTGCCAGCAGGGCCCCGGGACAGGGGACTGAAGCTTTCTTT | - | TRBJ1-1 | TRBD1 | 14 | TRBV28
CASGEDLNTEAFF | TGCGCCAGTGGCGAAGACTTGAACACTGAAGCTTTCTTT | once | TRBJ1-1 | - | 13 | TRBV5-1
CASSLGDRGTSTDTQYF | TGCGCCAGCAGCTTGGGAGACCGCGGGACTAGCACAGATACGCAGTATTTT | - | TRBJ2-3 | - | 17 | TRBV5-1
CASSNRGNQPQHF | TGTGCCAGTAGTAACAGGGGCAATCAGCCCCAGCATTTT | few | TRBJ1-5 | - | 13 | TRBV19
CASSFDTSGGYNEQFF | TGTGCCAGCAGCTTCGATACTAGCGGGGGCTACAATGAGCAGTTCTTC | - | TRBJ2-1 | TRBD2 | 16 | TRBV5-6
CASSPTGYNYGYTF | TGTGCCAGCAGCCCCACAGGGTATAACTATGGCTACACCTTC | few | TRBJ1-2 | - | 14 | TRBV16
CASSLAAGASGRTAHEQFF | TGTGCCAGCAGCTTAGCCGCGGGAGCTAGCGGGAGGACTGCCCATGAGCAGTTCTTC | - | TRBJ2-1 | TRBD2 | 19 | TRBV7-9